Listed below are T cell receptor beta chains from one sample, sequenced in a study of T-cell memory formation after mild COVID-19. TCRdb ran MiXCR on the 5' RACE reads and lists one entry per CDR3 protein. This table holds 400,000 to 500,000 distinct CDR3 sequences, 20% found once. The specimen sequenced was PBMCs or a T cell subset sorted from them (not recorded which). The receptors shown here come from an adult woman who had mild COVID-19 (a few samples of this study predate the infection). Cell type and time point are not known. The CDR3 runs from the conserved cysteine through the conserved F or W. A D gene is named only where the DNA matches it firmly. Rows give clone size only sometimes, using once, few, many, or a class for an expanded clone.

v_call	clone_size	d_call	j_call	cdr3_aa	cdr3_nt
TRBV7-2	-	-	TRBJ2-2	CASSSFSELGELFF	TGTGCCAGCAGCTCGTTTAGCGAACTCGGGGAGCTGTTTTTT
TRBV7-9	-	TRBD1	TRBJ2-1	CASSFEHDRDNEQFF	TGTGCCAGCAGCTTCGAACACGACAGGGACAATGAGCAGTTCTTC
TRBV7-2	many	TRBD1	TRBJ1-6	CASSFGTGSPLHF	TGTGCCAGCAGCTTTGGGACAGGGAGTCCCCTCCACTTT
TRBV24-1	-	TRBD1	TRBJ2-3	CATSDPGQSTDTQYF	TGTGCCACCAGTGACCCGGGACAGAGCACAGATACGCAGTATTTT
TRBV5-1	few	-	TRBJ2-7	CASSFSDVIRGYEQYF	TGCGCCAGCAGCTTCAGCGACGTTATAAGAGGCTACGAGCAGTACTTC
TRBV29-1	few	-	TRBJ2-7	CSVHDRVYEQYF	TGCAGCGTTCATGATCGGGTCTACGAGCAGTACTTC
TRBV6-5	-	-	TRBJ1-1	CASSTLNTEAFF	TGTGCCAGCTCAACGTTGAACACTGAAGCTTTCTTT
TRBV6-2/TRBV6-3	-	-	TRBJ2-1	CATLQRQSYNEQFF	TGTGCCACCCTCCAGCGGCAATCCTACAATGAGCAGTTCTTC
TRBV15	few	-	TRBJ1-6	CATSTRAPRPSPLHF	TGTGCCACCAGCACACGGGCGCCTCGTCCGTCACCCCTCCACTTT
TRBV25-1	-	-	TRBJ1-2	CASSEAGRDFYGYTF	TGTGCCAGCAGTGAGGCTGGGCGGGATTTCTATGGCTACACCTTC
TRBV5-1	once	-	TRBJ2-3	CASSWGIKNADTQYF	TGCGCCAGCAGCTGGGGGATCAAGAACGCGGATACGCAGTATTTT
TRBV2	few	-	TRBJ2-3	CASSEALQGGSADTQYF	TGTGCCAGCAGTGAAGCCCTCCAGGGTGGGAGTGCAGATACGCAGTATTTT
TRBV13	few	TRBD2	TRBJ2-7	CASSLGVGLLAGYEQYF	TGTGCCAGCAGCTTAGGTGTAGGGCTCCTAGCGGGATACGAGCAGTACTTC
TRBV5-4	few	-	TRBJ1-1	CASSRNSEAFF	TGTGCCAGCAGCCGCAACAGTGAAGCTTTCTTT
TRBV20-1	few	TRBD2	TRBJ2-7	CSARDVSGRGYEQYF	TGCAGTGCTAGAGATGTAAGCGGGAGGGGGTACGAGCAGTACTTC
TRBV7-3	-	-	TRBJ1-6	CASSLGVLNSPLHF	TGTGCCAGCAGCCTAGGAGTGCTTAATTCACCCCTCCACTTT
TRBV5-1	once	-	TRBJ2-7	CASRKSDHDQYF	TGCGCCAGCCGGAAGTCCGACCACGATCAGTACTTC
TRBV6-6	few	TRBD1	TRBJ1-1	CASSYSTGRGPEAFF	TGTGCCAGCAGTTACTCGACGGGTAGGGGGCCTGAAGCTTTCTTT
TRBV5-1	few	TRBD1	TRBJ1-2	CASSARGPDYGYTF	TGCGCCAGCAGCGCCAGGGGGCCGGACTATGGCTACACCTTC
TRBV5-1	many	TRBD2	TRBJ2-7	CASSLDTSGDYEQYF	TGCGCCAGCAGCTTGGATACTAGCGGGGACTACGAGCAGTACTTC
TRBV29-1	few	TRBD2	TRBJ2-2	CSVGSSGAGELFF	TGCAGCGTTGGGTCTAGCGGAGCAGGGGAGCTGTTTTTT
TRBV28	-	-	TRBJ1-1	CASRILETGNTEAFF	TGTGCCAGCAGGATTTTAGAGACAGGCAACACTGAAGCTTTCTTT
TRBV6-6	few	TRBD1	TRBJ1-3	CASSYRDRDQGNTIYF	TGTGCCAGCAGTTACCGGGACAGGGATCAAGGAAACACCATATATTTT
TRBV5-4	-	-	TRBJ2-5	CASSLEAGVETQYF	TGTGCCAGCAGCTTGGAAGCAGGGGTAGAGACCCAGTACTTC
TRBV10-3	-	TRBD1	TRBJ1-1	CAITTQGGKNTEAFF	TGTGCCATCACCACCCAGGGGGGTAAGAACACTGAAGCTTTCTTT
TRBV4-1	-	-	TRBJ2-1	CASSQDAEQFF	TGCGCCAGCAGCCAAGACGCCGAGCAGTTCTTC
TRBV2	-	-	TRBJ1-1	CASSGEGVVEAFF	TGTGCCAGCTCCGGGGAGGGAGTGGTCGAAGCTTTCTTT
TRBV5-1	few	TRBD1	TRBJ1-1	CASSLGQGSDEAFF	TGCGCCAGCAGCTTGGGACAGGGAAGTGATGAAGCTTTCTTT
TRBV20-1	few	-	TRBJ2-7	CSARGRGEYEQYF	TGCAGTGCTAGGGGTAGGGGAGAGTACGAGCAGTACTTC
TRBV15	few	TRBD1	TRBJ2-6	CATGTGVSGANVLTF	TGTGCCACCGGGACAGGGGTCTCTGGGGCCAACGTCCTGACTTTC
TRBV7-9	few	TRBD2	TRBJ2-7	CASSFPSGHEQYF	TGTGCCAGCAGCTTCCCTAGCGGGCACGAGCAGTACTTC
TRBV24-1	few	TRBD2	TRBJ2-1	CATSDLHEFSGGPNGSYNEQFF	TGTGCCACCAGTGATTTGCATGAGTTCAGCGGGGGCCCCAACGGCTCCTACAATGAGCAGTTCTTC
TRBV9	few	TRBD1	TRBJ1-2	CASSATGEGYGYTF	TGTGCCAGCAGCGCGACAGGGGAGGGCTATGGCTACACCTTC
TRBV12-3/TRBV12-4	few	-	TRBJ2-2	CASSDLYPGTGELFF	TGTGCCAGCAGCGACCTCTACCCAGGCACCGGGGAGCTGTTTTTT
TRBV6-2/TRBV6-3	-	TRBD1	TRBJ1-1	CASQQGRAEAFF	TGTGCCAGCCAACAGGGGAGGGCTGAAGCTTTCTTT
TRBV5-6	-	TRBD2	TRBJ2-5	CASSMGLAGVETQYF	TGTGCCAGCAGCATGGGACTAGCGGGAGTGGAGACCCAGTACTTC
TRBV7-3	few	-	TRBJ2-1	CASSLNPGAWGEQFF	TGTGCCAGCAGCTTAAATCCGGGGGCCTGGGGTGAGCAGTTCTTC
TRBV15	many	TRBD2	TRBJ2-4	CATSRPPGDSGSFAKNIQYF	TGTGCCACCAGCAGACCCCCCGGGGATAGCGGGAGTTTTGCCAAAAACATTCAGTACTTC
TRBV13	-	TRBD1	TRBJ2-1	CASTPNRGSHEQFF	TGTGCCAGCACCCCTAACAGGGGTAGTCATGAGCAGTTCTTC
TRBV4-1	few	-	TRBJ1-1	CASSQDHPEAFF	TGCGCCAGCAGCCAAGATCATCCTGAAGCTTTCTTT
TRBV4-2	-	-	TRBJ2-3	CASSPRRGQARDTQYF	TGTGCCAGCAGCCCCAGAAGGGGTCAAGCTCGAGATACGCAGTATTTT
TRBV6-6	-	TRBD2	TRBJ2-2	CASSYRRLAGTFRDTGELFF	TGTGCCAGCAGTTATCGACGACTAGCGGGAACGTTTAGGGACACCGGGGAGCTGTTTTTT
TRBV18	-	TRBD1	TRBJ1-1	CASRTGENTEAFF	TGTGCCAGCCGAACAGGGGAGAACACTGAAGCTTTCTTT
TRBV27	-	-	TRBJ2-4	CASSLSIGAKNIQYF	TGTGCCAGCAGTTTATCGATAGGGGCCAAAAACATTCAGTACTTC
TRBV5-1	many	TRBD1	TRBJ1-2	CASSRAQGARDGYTF	TGCGCCAGCAGCCGAGCACAGGGGGCGCGAGATGGCTACACCTTC
TRBV20-1	-	-	TRBJ2-1	CSARRRGGREYNEQFF	TGCAGTGCTAGAAGGCGGGGCGGTAGGGAGTACAATGAGCAGTTCTTC
TRBV7-6	few	-	TRBJ2-1	CASSLGSGNTYNEQFF	TGTGCCAGCAGCTTAGGATCTGGAAATACCTACAATGAGCAGTTCTTC
TRBV14	-	-	TRBJ1-4	CASSQDWGLDEKLFF	TGTGCCAGCAGCCAAGATTGGGGGCTGGATGAAAAACTGTTTTTT
TRBV11-3	few	TRBD1	TRBJ2-2	CASSYRSGQLNTGELFF	TGTGCCAGCAGTTACCGATCGGGACAGCTGAACACCGGGGAGCTGTTTTTT